This T cell receptor beta chain came from a study of blood T cell repertoires in COVID-19. About the research overall: Samples representing acute and convalescent COVID-19 were sourced from the United States, Italy and Spain.

Trimming removed 5 bases from V and 0 bases from J, with 10 bases in between. The CDR3 runs to 15 residues. CDR1 KGHDR and CDR2 SFDVKD come from the germline V gene. Authors' data handling: Reference gene primer amplification in the assay estimated nucleated cell counts. This table comes from immunoSEQ multiplex PCR, and its TCRdb copy is limited to in-frame clones, with some not included. That table supplies the V and J calls and clone size; D and trimming were determined from the DNA. The table has 470,000 or so clones, about 89% seen once. The chain has TRBV24-1 and TRBJ1-3; D ambiguous. The TCR sequence derives from a woman in her twenties or thirties with acute or convalescent COVID-19. Sequenced input: peripheral blood. The CDR3 reads CATSGVNSSGNTIYF. CDR3 nucleotides: TGTGCCACCAGTGGAGTTAACTCCTCTGGAAACACCATATATTTT.